Below are 32 T cell receptor beta chains sequenced from a single sample in a study of T-cell memory formation after mild COVID-19 (dated by TCRdb to about 2021). The method behind the library was 5' RACE. The reads were generated on an Illumina NovaSeq 6000. TCRdb took the public reads, trimmed them with fastp at Q25, ran MiXCR for clone calling and kept in-frame beta chains. When rows share a CDR3 protein, they turn into one entry using the most common DNA and genes. A total of roughly 450,000 distinct CDR3 sequences appear in this sample, around a sixth of them only once. The ten largest clones add up to roughly 12% of the sample. Sequenced material: PBMCs or a T cell subset sorted from them (not recorded which). These receptors originate from an adult woman who had mild COVID-19 (a few samples of this study predate the infection). The sample titles of this study are shuffled in the database, so cell type and time point are left out; the donor was told from shared clones.

The V gene is TRBV6-2 or TRBV6-3, the J gene TRBJ2-7, with TRBD1 matching 7 bases. The V gene's germline CDR1 is MNHEY and CDR2 SVGEGT. With V trimmed by 4 bases and J by 7 bases, 10 bases remained unmatched. The CDR3 runs 14 residues. DNA of the CDR3: TGTGCCAGCAGTTTTGGACAGGTCAAGGGAGAGCAGTACTTC. Its protein is CASSFGQVKGEQYF.

This clonotype was recorded a few times. The chain couples TRBV4-1 to TRBJ2-3, with a tentative D call TRBD1 (6 bases). Germline V gene lookup returns CDR1 MGHRA and CDR2 YSYEKL. V shed 7 bases and J shed 1 base, with 12 bases lying between them. The length of the CDR3 is 14 residues. CDR3 nucleotide sequence: TGCGCCAGCACCTACAGGGCCCGCACAGATACGCAGTATTTT. It encodes CASTYRARTDTQYF.

A few counts support this clonotype. V usage is TRBV12-3 or TRBV12-4 and J usage is TRBJ1-5; D gene uncertain. V was shortened by 2 bases and J by 4 bases, with 3 bases between the two germline ends. This CDR3 is 12 amino acids long. The CDR3 region is CASSLFNQPQHF. The CDR3 coding sequence is TGTGCCAGCAGTTTATTTAATCAGCCCCAGCATTTT.

This clonotype showed up many times. This sequence joins TRBV20-1 and TRBJ2-1; TRBD2 aligns across 9 bases. The V and J ends lost 5 bases and 6 bases, in that order; junction bases with no gene match: 8. The CDR3 consists of 14 residues. The V gene's germline CDR1 is DFQATT and CDR2 SNEGSKA (reference sequence). The CDR3 region has the DNA TGCAGTGCTCCTACGGGACTAGCTCGCAATGAGCAGTTCTTC. This translates into CSAPTGLARNEQFF.

The CDR3 loop is CASRPTGLRLFF. CDR3 coding DNA: TGTGCCAGCCGACCTACCGGGTTACGGCTGTTTTTT. This chain connects TRBV6-1 to TRBJ2-2; D unclear. Germline V gene sequence: CDR1 MNHNS, CDR2 SASEGT. The ends were cut back, 8 bases at V and 13 bases at J, with 17 bases in the middle. This CDR3 spans 12 amino acids.

This clonotype appeared a few times. J is TRBJ2-7 and V is TRBV9, with TRBD1 matching over 10 bases. V shed 3 bases, J shed 2 bases, and the junction held 5 bases outside the gene matches. Per the germline V gene, CDR1 is SGDLS and CDR2 is YYNGEE. The CDR3 has 15 residues. Here the CDR3 DNA reads TGTGCCAGCAGCGGGCGGGACAGGGGTCCCTACGAGCAGTACTTC. It codes for CASSGRDRGPYEQYF.

This clonotype was observed many times. This chain links TRBV20-1 with TRBJ2-1, with 11 bases identical to TRBD2. CDR3 length: 19 amino acids. Unmatched junction bases numbered 13, after V lost 3 bases and J lost 0 bases. CDR1 is DFQATT, CDR2 SNEGSKA, per germline (reference sequence). The CDR3 region has the DNA TGCAGTGCTAGTCCTAGCTTCCTAGCGGGGGGACTCTCCTACAATGAGCAGTTCTTC. The encoded protein is CSASPSFLAGGLSYNEQFF.

This clonotype showed up many times. The chain links TRBV5-4 to TRBJ2-2; TRBD2 matches 11 bases. V shed 0 bases, J shed 5 bases, and the junction held 3 bases outside the gene matches. The V gene's germline CDR1 is SGHNT and CDR2 YYREEE (reference sequence). The CDR3 extends over 16 amino acids. The DNA for the CDR3 is TGTGCCAGCAGCTTGGGACTAGCGGGGCAAACCGGGGAGCTGTTTTTT. Its translation is CASSLGLAGQTGELFF. Based on the CDR3 plus reference TRBV5-4 and TRBJ2-2, the full variable domain is ETGVTQSPTHLIKTRGQQVTLRCSSQSGHNTVSWYQQALGQGPQFIFQYYREEENGRGNFPPRFSGLQFPNYSSELNVNALELDDSALYLCASSLGLAGQTGELFFGEGSRLTVL.

In DNA, the CDR3 is TGTGCCAGCAGGAGCCCAGGGAGAAGTGCCTATGGCTACACCTTC. This translates into CASRSPGRSAYGYTF. The chain combines TRBV12-3 or TRBV12-4 with TRBJ1-2; a weak D match, TRBD1 (5 bases). V was shortened by 6 bases and J by 4 bases, with 18 bases between the two germline ends. The CDR3 has 15 amino acids.

Concerning this clonotype: A much larger clonotype is one base distant, so this may be a read error. The chain joins TRBV24-1 to TRBJ2-2, with TRBD2 as a possible D gene (5 bases). Trimming shortened V by 7 bases and J by 1 base, and 6 bases separated the two germline ends. This CDR3 has 13 amino acids. Germline CDR1 and CDR2: KGHDR and SFDVKD. The CDR3 bases are TGTGCCACCAGCCGGGGGAACACCGGGGAGCTGTTTTTT. This gives the protein CATSRGNTGELFF.

The V call is TRBV30, the J call TRBJ1-5, with D perhaps matching TRBD1 (6 bases). Trimming removed 8 bases from V and 0 bases from J, with 20 bases in between. From germline, CDR1 is GTSNPN and CDR2 SVGIG (reference sequence). The CDR3 has 16 amino acids. Here the CDR3 DNA reads TGTGCCGCTAGGGACACCAAACGGGGTAGCAATCAGCCCCAGCATTTT. This translates into CAARDTKRGSNQPQHF.

This clonotype was found a few times. J is TRBJ2-1 and V is TRBV7-2, with 9 bases that match TRBD2. Looked up from germline, CDR1 is SGHTA and CDR2 is FQGNSA. The CDR3 covers 15 residues. The V and J ends lost 2 bases and 6 bases, in that order; junction bases with no gene match: 5. CDR3 DNA: TGTGCCAGCAGCTTATTGGTAGCGGGAGTCAATGAGCAGTTCTTC. Protein: CASSLLVAGVNEQFF.

The chain recombines TRBV5-1 with TRBJ2-6; D remains ambiguous. This CDR3 region has 16 residues. Germline assignment: CDR1 SGHRS and CDR2 YFSETQ. V was shortened by 0 bases and J by 2 bases, with 9 bases between the two germline ends. CDR3 nucleotides: TGCGCCAGCAGCTTGGTAGGTGGGACTGGGGCCAACGTCCTGACTTTC. Its protein is CASSLVGGTGANVLTF. The entire variable domain, with the rest obtained from reference TRBV5-1 and TRBJ2-6, is as follows: KAGVTQTPRYLIKTRGQQVTLSCSPISGHRSVSWYQQTPGQGLQFLFEYFSETQRNKGNFPGRFSGRQFSNSRSEMNVSTLELGDSALYLCASSLVGGTGANVLTFGAGSRLTVL.

The V call is TRBV4-1, the J call TRBJ2-5; D gene unclear. CDR1 and CDR2 (germline): MGHRA, YSYEKL. This CDR3 is built from 13 residues. Between the trimmed V and J ends, which lost 8 bases and 2 bases, there was a span of 12 bases. The CDR3 coding sequence is TGCGCCAGCTCCAACTACTTACAAGAGACCCAGTACTTC. This encodes CASSNYLQETQYF.

This clonotype showed up just a few times. The V gene is TRBV2, the J gene TRBJ1-5, with TRBD1 as a possible D gene (5 bases). The V end lost 11 bases, the J end lost 4 bases, and 18 bases lay between the germline ends. The CDR3 length is 14 residues. Germline-derived CDR1 and CDR2 are SNHLY and FYNNEI. DNA of the CDR3: TGTGCCGGGGTCCCAGGGAGATTAAATCAGCCCCAGCATTTT. It specifies CAGVPGRLNQPQHF.

This clonotype has more than one count but fewer than ten. CDR3 nucleotide sequence: TGTGCCAGCAGCTGGGGGGGGCAGGTCACTGAAGCTTTCTTT. Translating it yields CASSWGGQVTEAFF. The chain is built from TRBV5-4 and TRBJ1-1, with a weak D call TRBD1 (6 bases). CDR1 SGHNT and CDR2 YYREEE come from the germline V gene (reference sequence). The CDR3 loop spans 14 amino acids. The V end lost 3 bases, the J end lost 4 bases, and 13 bases lay between the germline ends.

This clonotype was counted a few times. The chain uses TRBV12-3 or TRBV12-4 and TRBJ2-3; 14 bases align to TRBD2. The CDR3 spans 18 residues. Germline trimming cut 8 bases from V and 4 bases from J; bases unmatched to any gene: 14. CDR3 in amino acids: CASSRPGLAGVTADTQYF. The DNA of the CDR3 is TGTGCCAGCTCACGCCCGGGACTAGCGGGAGTAACCGCAGATACGCAGTATTTT.

This clonotype has only a few counts. The genes are TRBV11-3 and TRBJ2-3; 10 nucleotides agree with TRBD1. The CDR3 is made up of 17 amino acids. With V trimmed by 3 bases and J by 4 bases, 10 bases remained unmatched. The V gene's germline CDR1 is SGHNT and CDR2 YENEEA. The CDR3 DNA reads TGTGCCAGCAGCTTCCAGACCCCCGGGACAGGGGCAGATACGCAGTATTTT. It translates to CASSFQTPGTGADTQYF.

This clonotype was counted only a few times. This sequence joins TRBV5-6 and TRBJ2-7; 9 bases are shared with TRBD2. Germline values: CDR1 SGHDT, CDR2 YYEEEE. This CDR3 is 15 amino acids long. With V trimmed by 5 bases and J by 3 bases, 9 bases remained unmatched. The CDR3 bases are TGTGCCAGCAGTCGGGGAGTAGCGGGAGTCTACGAGCAGTACTTC. Translation gives CASSRGVAGVYEQYF.

CDR3 loop: CASMQGATTEAFF. In nucleotides, the CDR3 is TGTGCCAGCATGCAGGGGGCTACCACTGAAGCTTTCTTT. J is TRBJ1-1 and V is TRBV5-6, with 8 bases that match TRBD1. The germline gives CDR1 SGHDT, CDR2 YYEEEE. V shed 6 bases and J 4 bases; nucleotides not matched to a gene: 5. The CDR3 sequence is 13 residues long.

In its sample, this clonotype was seen a few times. The chain carries TRBV7-8 and TRBJ1-1; no clear D gene. This CDR3 comprises 16 residues. Germline loops: CDR1 SGHVS, CDR2 FQNEAQ. The V end was cut by 1 base, the J end by 5 bases, with 17 bases between. CDR3 in amino acids: CASSLVPGNLLTEAFF. The CDR3 coding sequence is TGTGCCAGCAGCTTAGTGCCGGGTAATCTACTGACTGAAGCTTTCTTT. Full variable domain (outside the CDR3, taken from reference TRBV7-8 and TRBJ1-1): GAGVSQSPRYKVAKRGQDVALRCDPISGHVSLFWYQQALGQGPEFLTYFQNEAQLDKSGLPSDRFFAERPEGSVSTLKIQRTQQEDSAVYLCASSLVPGNLLTEAFFGQGTRLTVV.

This clonotype was counted a few times. This chain's CDR3 is CASSQTGDTEAFF. CDR3 DNA sequence: TGCGCCAGCAGCCAGACAGGGGACACTGAAGCTTTCTTT. The genes are TRBV5-1 and TRBJ1-1; TRBD1 matches at 8 bases. Germline CDR1 is SGHRS and CDR2 is YFSETQ. The trim removed 4 bases at V and 3 bases at J, leaving 2 bases unmatched. The CDR3 has 13 residues.

This chain uses TRBV4-3 with TRBJ2-1; 8 bases agree with TRBD2. Germline V gives CDR1 LGHNA, CDR2 YSLEER. V shed 0 bases, J shed 9 bases, and the junction held 7 bases outside the gene matches. The CDR3 loop spans 15 amino acids. CDR3 coding DNA: TGCGCCAGCAGCCAAGATAGCCTAGCGGGTCGTGAGCAGTTCTTC. It specifies CASSQDSLAGREQFF.

This clonotype was found a few times. The V gene is TRBV12-3 or TRBV12-4, the J gene TRBJ1-6, with D unclear. V dropped 5 bases and J dropped 8 bases, with 7 bases sitting between them. This CDR3 comprises 12 residues. CDR3 region: CASSLGYSPLHF. DNA for the CDR3: TGTGCCAGCAGTCTAGGATATTCACCCCTCCACTTT.

This chain joins TRBV3-1 and TRBJ2-7; no clear D gene. Germline-derived CDR1 and CDR2 are LGHDT and YNNKEL (reference sequence). V gave up 4 bases and J gave up 4 bases, with 20 bases separating them. This CDR3 has 16 amino acids. DNA of the CDR3: TGTGCCAGCAGCCCAGTTGTGGGTCATGCCTCTTACGAGCAGTACTTC. Protein: CASSPVVGHASYEQYF.

There are many counts of this clonotype. The V call is TRBV12-3 or TRBV12-4, the J call TRBJ2-1, with 9 bases aligning to TRBD2. The ends lost 4 bases at V and 3 bases at J; junction bases unmatched: 4. CDR3 length equals 15 residues. CDR3 region: CASSWLAGLYNEQFF. The CDR3 DNA is TGTGCCAGCAGTTGGCTAGCGGGACTCTACAATGAGCAGTTCTTC.

This clonotype turned up a few times. The chain combines TRBV7-2 with TRBJ2-7; D remains unclear. Trimming removed 4 bases at V and 11 bases at J, with 21 bases between. Germline CDR1 SGHTA, CDR2 FQGNSA. The CDR3 extends over 14 amino acids. The CDR3 loop is CASSSPVNAWKEYF. In nucleotides, the CDR3 is TGTGCCAGCAGCTCCCCGGTGAATGCCTGGAAGGAGTACTTC.

The chain joins TRBV5-1 to TRBJ2-1; D may be TRBD2 (5 bases). V lost 5 bases and J lost 0, with 6 bases in between. This CDR3 contains 13 residues. In germline, CDR1 is SGHRS, CDR2 YFSETQ. CDR3: CASSGSSYNEQFF. The CDR3 nucleotides are TGCGCCAGCAGTGGGAGCTCCTACAATGAGCAGTTCTTC.

The gene calls are TRBV3-1 and TRBJ2-5, with 9 bases lining up with TRBD1. There are 15 residues in the CDR3. The germline CDR1 and CDR2 sequences are LGHDT and YNNKEL (reference sequence). The V and J ends lost 0 bases and 3 bases, in that order; junction bases with no gene match: 2. The CDR3 reads CASSQDRQGEETQYF. Here the CDR3 DNA reads TGTGCCAGCAGCCAAGATCGACAGGGGGAAGAGACCCAGTACTTC.

This clonotype appeared a few times. The chain employs TRBV9 and TRBJ2-7; D uncertain. The length of the CDR3 is 15 residues. V was cut by 0 bases and J by 4 bases, with 14 bases left in between. The germline V gene encodes CDR1 SGDLS and CDR2 YYNGEE. In nucleotides, the CDR3 is TGTGCCAGCAGCGTAGGGAGACACGGGCTTTACGAGCAGTACTTC. Its protein product is CASSVGRHGLYEQYF.

CDR3 in amino acids: CASSYSRVLPNEQFF. The CDR3 DNA is TGTGCCAGCAGTTACTCGAGGGTCCTCCCCAATGAGCAGTTCTTC. The rearrangement links TRBV6-5 to TRBJ2-1, with a weak D call TRBD2 (5 bases). Germline assignment: CDR1 MNHEY and CDR2 SVGAGI. Trimming left V 0 bases short and J 6 bases short, with 12 bases between. This CDR3 comprises 15 residues.

In this sample, this clonotype turned up many times. The rearrangement joins TRBV24-1 to TRBJ2-1; 7 nucleotides align to TRBD2. V gave up 1 base and J gave up 8 bases; unmatched junction bases: 10. This CDR3 contains 16 residues. Germline CDR1 is KGHDR and CDR2 is SFDVKD. The CDR3 spells CATSDLFRGSRHEQFF. As DNA, the CDR3 is TGTGCCACCAGTGATTTATTCCGCGGGAGTCGGCATGAGCAGTTCTTC.